The clone carrying this T cell receptor beta chain was seen just once. These data originate in a study of T cell responses to AZD1222 COVID-19 vaccine. The CDR3 runs 15 residues. V gave up 5 bases and J gave up 0 bases; unmatched junction bases: 7. Germline V gene data show CDR1 as MDHEN and CDR2 as SYDVKM. This table comes from immunoSEQ multiplex PCR, and its TCRdb copy is limited to in-frame clones, with some not included. The table records 130,000 to 150,000 clones, roughly 89% of them present only once. Sample: peripheral blood, taken 28 days after the second AZD1222 dose. The source of this sequence is an adult who received the AZD1222 COVID-19 vaccine. The J gene is TRBJ2-7, the V gene TRBV28; 7 bases line up with TRBD1. The CDR3 region is CASSTGQLSSYEQYF. DNA for the CDR3: TGTGCCAGCAGTACGGGACAGCTTAGCTCCTACGAGCAGTACTTC.